These 11 T cell receptor beta chains share one sample of origin, sequenced in a study of blood T cell dynamics during melanoma immunotherapy. Here immunoSEQ multiplex PCR was the method, and the copy in TCRdb shows in-frame clones only, minus some. The data contain tens of thousands of clones, about nine tenths of them singletons. As for time point: pre-treatment baseline. Here the sequenced sample was blood, taken from a patient treated with checkpoint blockade. The receptors stem from a human donor with melanoma.

The rearrangement uses TRBV29-1 and TRBJ2-7, with TRBD2 identical over 11 bases. Germline CDR1 SQVTM, CDR2 ANQGSEA. Trimming cost V 6 bases and J 2 bases; bases outside gene matches: 6. CDR3 size: 14 residues. CDR3 residues: CSVAGTSGAYEQYF. CDR3 nucleotides: TGCAGCGTCGCCGGGACTAGCGGTGCCTACGAGCAGTACTTC.

The chain joins TRBV7-9 to TRBJ1-1; D gene unclear. Trimming shortened V by 2 bases and J by 1 base, and 5 bases separated the two germline ends. CDR1 SEHNR and CDR2 FQNEAQ come from the germline V gene (reference sequence). The CDR3 is 13 amino acids. This chain's CDR3 is CASSLYPNTEAFF. CDR3 DNA sequence: TGTGCCAGCAGCTTATACCCGAACACTGAAGCTTTCTTT.

The V gene is TRBV5-1, the J gene TRBJ2-7; 11 bases align to TRBD1. Germline values: CDR1 SGHRS, CDR2 YFSETQ. V trimming: 3 bases; J trimming: 4 bases; junction bases outside the gene matches: 3. The length of the CDR3 is 14 residues. The CDR3 spells CASSSDRGLYEQYF. The CDR3, as DNA: TGCGCCAGCAGCTCGGACAGGGGGCTGTACGAGCAGTACTTC.

This clone was seen just once. CDR3 loop: CASSAKVNTEAFF. The CDR3, as DNA: TGTGCCAGCAGTGCCAAGGTGAACACTGAAGCTTTCTTT. The chain employs TRBV6-1 and TRBJ1-1; no clear D. The length of the CDR3 is 13 residues. Trimming removed 4 bases from V and 0 bases from J, with 6 bases in between. CDR1 is MNHNS, CDR2 SASEGT, per germline.

CDR3: CASTRAGEVGGYTF. DNA of the CDR3: TGTGCCAGCACCCGAGCAGGGGAAGTAGGAGGCTACACCTTC. The chain joins TRBV6-6 to TRBJ1-2; D is possibly TRBD1 (6 bases). The CDR3 has 14 residues. Germline values: CDR1 MNHNY, CDR2 SVGAGI (reference sequence). Deletions cut 7 bases from V and 8 bases from J, with 20 bases between.

This clone appeared a few times. J is TRBJ1-5 and V is TRBV4-2, with no clear D. Between the trimmed V and J ends, which lost 5 bases and 4 bases, there was a span of 12 bases. CDR1 is LGHNA, CDR2 YNFKEQ, per germline. The CDR3 contains 14 residues. The CDR3 nucleotides read TGTGCCAGCAGCTCCCGGGCCGGAAATCAGCCCCAGCATTTT. The encoded protein is CASSSRAGNQPQHF.

V and J are TRBV7-2 and TRBJ2-5; unclear D gene. This CDR3 is built from 11 residues. Deletions cut 4 bases from V and 7 bases from J, with 7 bases between. Germline values: CDR1 SGHTA, CDR2 FQGNSA. CDR3 sequence: CASSSLVTQYF. The CDR3 region has the DNA TGTGCCAGCAGCTCCCTCGTGACCCAGTACTTC.

The chain carries TRBV2 and TRBJ2-3; perhaps TRBD2 as D (7 bases). This CDR3 region has 15 residues. Deletions cut 1 base from V and 5 bases from J, with 13 bases between. Germline-derived CDR1 and CDR2 are SNHLY and FYNNEI. Here the CDR3 DNA reads TGTGCCAGCAGTGAAGTTGGGGGGGCCGTAGATACGCAGTATTTT. Encoded protein: CASSEVGGAVDTQYF.

The chain links TRBV15 to TRBJ1-2; D is perhaps TRBD1 (5 bases). Germline CDR1 reads LNHNV; CDR2 reads YYDKDF (reference sequence). Trimming left V 2 bases short and J 6 bases short, with 7 bases between. The CDR3 spans 12 residues. The CDR3 here is CATSRQGDGYTF. In nucleotides, the CDR3 is TGTGCCACCAGCAGACAGGGAGATGGCTACACCTTC.

The rearrangement joins TRBV18 to TRBJ1-4; TRBD1 aligns across 7 bases. Germline CDR1 reads KGHSH; CDR2 reads LQKENI. The J segment lost 2 bases and the V segment lost 3 bases, leaving 6 bases of the junction unmatched. CDR3 size: 16 residues. In DNA form, the CDR3 reads TGTGCCAGCTCACCTCAGAAGGGACAGACTAATGAAAAACTGTTTTTT. Translated, it gives CASSPQKGQTNEKLFF. The full variable domain, with the rest looked up from reference TRBV18 and TRBJ1-4, is NAGVMQNPRHLVRRRGQEARLRCSPMKGHSHVYWYRQLPEEGLKFMVYLQKENIIDESGMPKERFSAEFPKEGPSILRIQQVVRGDSAAYFCASSPQKGQTNEKLFFGSGTQLSVL.

The chain combines TRBV6-5 with TRBJ2-7; D is tentatively TRBD1 or TRBD2 (6 bases each). The CDR3 runs to 16 residues. Trimming took off 4 bases at V and 6 bases at J, with 22 bases between the two ends. Germline V lookup: CDR1 MNHEY, CDR2 SVGAGI. The CDR3 here is CASSLPRFGGRLEQYF. The CDR3 region has the DNA TGTGCCAGCAGTTTACCCCGGTTTGGGGGGCGTCTCGAGCAGTACTTC.